The present T cell receptor (beta chain) was sequenced within a study of PD-1 blockade in classical Hodgkin lymphoma. The CDR3 is 15 residues long. Trimming shortened V by 2 bases and J by 1 base, and 11 bases separated the two germline ends. The germline V gene encodes CDR1 SGHRS and CDR2 YFSETQ. This clone has just one count. The time point denotes: cycle 4 day 1 (C4D1), after more than five weeks of nivolumab. No patient escaped relapse after autologous stem cell transplantation, and brentuximab vedotin exposure varied. Libraries were prepared by immunoSEQ multiplex PCR; TCRdb keeps only in-frame clonotypes and omits some of them. The data hold 90,000 or so clones, with approximately 78% observed a single time.

The origin of this receptor is a human donor with classical Hodgkin lymphoma. This chain links TRBV5-1 with TRBJ2-3; D is perhaps TRBD2 (6 bases). The source material was peripheral blood mononuclear cells (PBMCs), sampled before the fourth cycle of nivolumab. The CDR3 loop reads CASSFSRGGTDTQYF. CDR3 bases: TGCGCCAGCAGCTTCTCGCGCGGGGGCACAGATACGCAGTATTTT. The full variable domain, with the rest looked up from reference TRBV5-1 and TRBJ2-3, is KAGVTQTPRYLIKTRGQQVTLSCSPISGHRSVSWYQQTPGQGLQFLFEYFSETQRNKGNFPGRFSGRQFSNSRSEMNVSTLELGDSALYLCASSFSRGGTDTQYFGPGTRLTVL.